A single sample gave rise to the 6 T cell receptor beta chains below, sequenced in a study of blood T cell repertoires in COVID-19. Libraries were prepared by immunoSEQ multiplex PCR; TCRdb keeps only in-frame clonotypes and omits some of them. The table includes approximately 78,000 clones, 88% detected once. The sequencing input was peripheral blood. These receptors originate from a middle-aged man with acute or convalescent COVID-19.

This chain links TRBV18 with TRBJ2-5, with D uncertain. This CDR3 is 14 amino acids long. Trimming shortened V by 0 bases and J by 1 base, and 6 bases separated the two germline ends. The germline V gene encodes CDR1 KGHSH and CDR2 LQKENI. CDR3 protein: CASSPPQVQETQYF. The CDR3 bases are TGTGCCAGCTCACCACCCCAGGTCCAAGAGACCCAGTACTTC.

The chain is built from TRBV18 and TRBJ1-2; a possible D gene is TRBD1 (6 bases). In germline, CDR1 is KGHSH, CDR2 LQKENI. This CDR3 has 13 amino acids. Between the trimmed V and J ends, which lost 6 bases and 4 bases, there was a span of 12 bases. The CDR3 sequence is CASSEDRLYGYTF. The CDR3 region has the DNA TGTGCCAGCTCCGAGGACAGACTCTATGGCTACACCTTC.

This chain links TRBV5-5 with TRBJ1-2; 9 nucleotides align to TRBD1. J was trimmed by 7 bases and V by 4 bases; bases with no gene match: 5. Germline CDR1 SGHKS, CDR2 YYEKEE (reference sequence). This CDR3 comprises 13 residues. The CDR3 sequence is CASSIGQGFGYTF. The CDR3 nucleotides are TGTGCCAGCAGCATTGGACAGGGGTTTGGCTACACCTTC.

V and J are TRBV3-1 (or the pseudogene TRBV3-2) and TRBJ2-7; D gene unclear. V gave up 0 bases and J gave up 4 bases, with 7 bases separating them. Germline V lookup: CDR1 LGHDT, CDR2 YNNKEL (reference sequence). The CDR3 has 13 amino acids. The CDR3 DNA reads TGTGCCAGCAGCCAAGAGACAAGATACGAGCAGTACTTC. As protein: CASSQETRYEQYF.

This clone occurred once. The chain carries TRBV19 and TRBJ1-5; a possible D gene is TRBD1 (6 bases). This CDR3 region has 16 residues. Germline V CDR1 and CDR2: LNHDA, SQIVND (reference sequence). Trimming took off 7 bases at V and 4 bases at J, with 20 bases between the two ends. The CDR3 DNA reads TGTGCCAGTAAAACAGGGATACATGGGGTGAATCAGCCCCAGCATTTT. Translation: CASKTGIHGVNQPQHF.

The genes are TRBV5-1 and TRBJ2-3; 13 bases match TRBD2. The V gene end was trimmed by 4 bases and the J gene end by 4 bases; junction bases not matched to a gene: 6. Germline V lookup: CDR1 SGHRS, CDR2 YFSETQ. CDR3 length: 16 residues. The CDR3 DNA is TGCGCCAGCAGCCGTAATGGACTAGCGGGAGCAGATACGCAGTATTTT. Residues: CASSRNGLAGADTQYF. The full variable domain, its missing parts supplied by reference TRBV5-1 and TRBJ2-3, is KAGVTQTPRYLIKTRGQQVTLSCSPISGHRSVSWYQQTPGQGLQFLFEYFSETQRNKGNFPGRFSGRQFSNSRSEMNVSTLELGDSALYLCASSRNGLAGADTQYFGPGTRLTVL.